The T cell receptor beta chain described here comes from a study of T cell responses to AZD1222 COVID-19 vaccine. The wider study: Pooled in the analysis were second doses at about 4 or about 12 weeks. Study conclusions and caveats: With dominance at 160-218 and 743-854, vaccine-associated CD4 TCRs spanned spike. Researchers took repertoire samples only after the peak T cell response had come. There were mostly white British donors and more females than males, and clonal diversity was possibly underestimated.

The V gene's germline CDR1 is SNHLY and CDR2 FYNNEI. Trimming removed 6 bases at V and 4 bases at J, with 4 bases between. The CDR3 totals 11 residues. TCRdb keeps only in-frame clones here, not all; method: immunoSEQ multiplex PCR. The sample shows around 120,000 clones, 70% to 85% of them seen only once. A word on this clone: Antigen specificity is unknown.

The origin of this receptor is an adult in good health. The genes are TRBV2 and TRBJ1-3; D is undetermined. Here the sequenced sample was peripheral blood, taken on day 0 of AZD1222 vaccination. CDR3 protein: CASRAGNTIYF. CDR3 nucleotide sequence: TGTGCCAGCAGAGCCGGAAACACCATATATTTT.